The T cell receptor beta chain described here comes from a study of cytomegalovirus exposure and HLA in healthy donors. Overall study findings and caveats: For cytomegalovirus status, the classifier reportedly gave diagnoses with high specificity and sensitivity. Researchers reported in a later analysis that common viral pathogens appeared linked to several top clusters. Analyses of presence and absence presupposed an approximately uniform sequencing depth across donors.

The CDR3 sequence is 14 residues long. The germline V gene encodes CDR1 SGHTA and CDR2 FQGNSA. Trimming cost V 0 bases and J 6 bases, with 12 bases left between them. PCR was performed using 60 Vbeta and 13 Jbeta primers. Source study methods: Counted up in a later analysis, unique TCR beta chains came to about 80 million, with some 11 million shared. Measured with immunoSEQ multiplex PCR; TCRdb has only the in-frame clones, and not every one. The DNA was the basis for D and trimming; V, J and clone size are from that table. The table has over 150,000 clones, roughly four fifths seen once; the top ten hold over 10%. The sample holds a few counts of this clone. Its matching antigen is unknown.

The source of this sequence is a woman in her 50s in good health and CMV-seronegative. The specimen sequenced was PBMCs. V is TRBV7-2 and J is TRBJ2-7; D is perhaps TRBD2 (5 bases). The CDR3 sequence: CASSLAAAGGEQYF. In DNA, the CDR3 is TGTGCCAGCAGCTTAGCGGCGGCAGGAGGCGAGCAGTACTTC. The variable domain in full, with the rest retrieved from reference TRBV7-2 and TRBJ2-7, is GAGVSQSPSNKVTEKGKDVELRCDPISGHTALYWYRQSLGQGLEFLIYFQGNSAPDKSGLPSDRFSAERTGGSVSTLTIQRTQQEDSAVYLCASSLAAAGGEQYFGPGTRLTVT.